Listed here are 16 T cell receptor beta chains from one sample, sequenced in a study of PD-L1 blockade in urothelial cancer. Generated by immunoSEQ multiplex PCR, the TCRdb table keeps only in-frame clones and is missing some. The sample consists of 30,000 to 45,000 clones, more than 70% of them appearing once. Sample: PBMCs, taken around atezolizumab (anti-PD-L1) treatment. These receptors were taken from a man aged 60 to 75 with urothelial cancer.

The V gene is TRBV28, the J gene TRBJ2-7; 7 bases agree with TRBD2. CDR1 MDHEN and CDR2 SYDVKM come from the germline V gene. Germline trimming cut 6 bases from V and 9 bases from J; bases unmatched to any gene: 11. The CDR3 sequence is 13 residues long. The CDR3 region has the DNA TGTGCCAGCAGGTCGGGAGGATTGGTCGGGCAGTACTTC. It encodes CASRSGGLVGQYF.

The V call is TRBV7-9, the J call TRBJ1-1; D gene ambiguous. The ends were cut back, 5 bases at V and 2 bases at J, with 15 bases in the middle. CDR1 SEHNR and CDR2 FQNEAQ come from the germline V gene (reference sequence). There are 15 residues in the CDR3. The CDR3 bases are TGTGCCAGCAGCCAAGGTGGAGCGGGCAACACTGAAGCTTTCTTT. It yields the protein CASSQGGAGNTEAFF. Full variable domain (missing parts from reference TRBV7-9 and TRBJ1-1): DTGVSQNPRHKITKRGQNVTFRCDPISEHNRLYWYRQTLGQGPEFLTYFQNEAQLEKSRLLSDRFSAERPKGSFSTLEIQRTEQGDSAMYLCASSQGGAGNTEAFFGQGTRLTVV.

CDR3 DNA: TGTGCCAGCAGCTCCCGGGACAGGGGAGTGAACACTGAAGCTTTCTTT. Translation: CASSSRDRGVNTEAFF. The V and J genes are TRBV7-9 and TRBJ1-1; 10 positions agree with TRBD1. The germline V gene has CDR1 SEHNR and CDR2 FQNEAQ (reference sequence). V was pared by 4 bases and J by 0 bases, with 5 bases of the junction left unmatched. This CDR3 is 16 amino acids long.

This chain joins TRBV11-2 and TRBJ1-6; TRBD1 might be the D (5 bases). This CDR3 region has 15 residues. Per germline, CDR1 SGHAT and CDR2 FQNNGV. Trimming left V 0 bases short and J 9 bases short, with 12 bases between. CDR3 loop: CASSLDGAPGSPLHF. The CDR3 DNA is TGTGCCAGCAGCTTAGATGGGGCACCGGGTTCACCCCTCCACTTT.

This clone appeared once. The rearrangement uses TRBV6-5 and TRBJ2-5, with 7 bases identical to TRBD2. Germline V CDR1 and CDR2: MNHEY, SVGAGI. The CDR3 runs to 14 residues. V lost 4 bases, J lost 5 bases, and 7 bases stayed unmatched. The CDR3 reads CASSSGGRRETQYF. The CDR3 coding sequence is TGTGCCAGCAGTTCCGGCGGGAGACGGGAGACCCAGTACTTC.

The chain links TRBV7-8 to TRBJ1-5; D is perhaps TRBD1 (5 bases). V lost 4 bases to trimming and J lost 6 bases, with 16 bases between them. The CDR3 consists of 15 residues. Germline-derived CDR1 and CDR2 are SGHVS and FQNEAQ. The DNA for the CDR3 is TGTGCCAGCAGCTCAAACGGGGGGGGTGGTCAGCCCCAGCATTTT. Protein product: CASSSNGGGGQPQHF.

The chain combines TRBV18 with TRBJ2-1; 9 bases line up with TRBD2. Germline CDR1 is KGHSH and CDR2 is LQKENI. V lost 2 bases, J lost 5 bases, and 7 bases stayed unmatched. This CDR3 contains 16 residues. The CDR3 reads CASSPSLVAGDNEQFF. CDR3 nucleotide sequence: TGTGCCAGCTCACCAAGCTTGGTAGCGGGGGACAATGAGCAGTTCTTC.

The chain is built from TRBV7-9 and TRBJ1-3; D is possibly TRBD1 (6 bases). Trimming removed 5 bases from V and 0 bases from J, with 17 bases in between. The germline CDR1 and CDR2 sequences are SEHNR and FQNEAQ (reference sequence). The CDR3 loop spans 17 amino acids. The CDR3 sequence is CASSPIMGAASGNTIYF. The CDR3 DNA is TGTGCCAGCAGCCCAATTATGGGGGCAGCCTCTGGAAACACCATATATTTT.

The chain links TRBV7-2 to TRBJ2-3; TRBD2 aligns across 12 bases. Germline CDR1 SGHTA, CDR2 FQGNSA. The CDR3 loop spans 15 amino acids. Trimming cost V 4 bases and J 6 bases; bases outside gene matches: 5. The CDR3 is CASSSGTSGSDTQYF. CDR3 nucleotide sequence: TGTGCCAGCAGCTCCGGGACTAGCGGGTCTGATACGCAGTATTTT.

With respect to this clone: The junction and the germline gene differ at one end; a read error may be behind it. This chain joins TRBV7-9 and TRBJ2-7, with 9 bases aligning to TRBD2. The CDR3 covers 12 residues. CDR1 SEHNR and CDR2 FQNEAQ come from the germline V gene (reference sequence). The CDR3 reads CASSRPGTSSSF. The CDR3 DNA reads as TGTGCCAGCAGCCGACCCGGGACTAGCTCCTCGTTC. Using reference TRBV7-9 and TRBJ2-7 for the parts outside the CDR3, the full variable domain is DTGVSQNPRHKITKRGQNVTFRCDPISEHNRLYWYRQTLGQGPEFLTYFQNEAQLEKSRLLSDRFSAERPKGSFSTLEIQRTEQGDSAMYLCASSRPGTSSSFGPGTRLTVT.

The chain has TRBV11-2 and TRBJ2-5; D might be TRBD2 (6 bases). Germline V gives CDR1 SGHAT, CDR2 FQNNGV. Trimming took off 5 bases at V and 4 bases at J, with 14 bases between the two ends. The CDR3 is made up of 14 amino acids. CDR3 protein: CASSQSRDRETQYF. CDR3 DNA sequence: TGTGCCAGCAGCCAATCGCGGGATCGAGAGACCCAGTACTTC.

The chain has TRBV28 and TRBJ2-7; TRBD1 matches 7 bases. V shed 5 bases and J 3 bases; nucleotides not matched to a gene: 10. The length of the CDR3 is 15 residues. Per the germline V gene, CDR1 is MDHEN and CDR2 is SYDVKM. The CDR3 loop reads CASSEPRQGVYEQYF. The CDR3 bases are TGTGCCAGCAGTGAACCCCGGCAGGGGGTCTACGAGCAGTACTTC.

The chain employs TRBV5-5 and TRBJ2-7; 7 bases line up with TRBD1. Germline CDR1 reads SGHKS; CDR2 reads YYEKEE (reference sequence). The V segment lost 4 bases and the J segment 5 bases; nucleotides outside the gene matches: 12. The CDR3 runs to 15 residues. CDR3 in DNA: TGTGCCAGCAGCCGACTTTACAGGGGTGTCCACGAGCAGTACTTC. As protein: CASSRLYRGVHEQYF.

The chain links TRBV19 to TRBJ1-2; D remains ambiguous. V was trimmed by 3 bases and J by 10 bases, leaving 12 bases between them. The germline CDR1 and CDR2 sequences are LNHDA and SQIVND (reference sequence). The CDR3 loop spans 12 amino acids. The CDR3 protein is CASSIEATSYTF. The CDR3 bases are TGTGCCAGTAGTATTGAGGCGACTTCCTACACCTTC.

The chain recombines TRBV6-1 with TRBJ2-5, with TRBD2 as a possible D gene (5 bases). V shed 5 bases and J shed 4 bases, with 17 bases lying between them. This CDR3 has 15 amino acids. Germline assignment: CDR1 MNHNS and CDR2 SASEGT. For the CDR3, the DNA is TGTGCCAGCAGTACTAGGCCTCTAAAGGGAGAGACCCAGTACTTC. Amino acids: CASSTRPLKGETQYF.

The chain joins TRBV6-5 to TRBJ2-1, with 13 positions matching TRBD2. There are 14 residues in the CDR3. Germline loops: CDR1 MNHEY, CDR2 SVGAGI. Trimming removed 9 bases from V and 6 bases from J; junction bases left unmatched: 5. The CDR3, as DNA: TGTGCCAGTTCGGGACTAGCGGGAATCAATGAGCAGTTCTTC. Its protein is CASSGLAGINEQFF.